Listed below are T cell receptor beta chains from one sample, sequenced in a study of spatial heterogeneity in lung cancer. TCRdb itself ran the 5' RACE reads through MiXCR, one entry per CDR3 protein. Of some 85,000 distinct CDR3 sequences in the sample, around 21% were seen once. The specimen was PBMCs, collected at surgery. These TCRs come from a male donor with early-stage non-small cell lung cancer. Each CDR3 is given with its conserved first and last residue. The order of the fields is J gene, D gene, CDR3 length, V gene, clone size, CDR3 DNA, CDR3 protein. D genes are given only for firm matches. Size values are once, few and many counts, or a class for expanded clones, and some rows have none.

>TRBJ1-1|TRBD1|13|TRBV29-1|many
TGCAGCGTTGAAAGGACAGGGGGCTCGGAAGCTTTCTTT
CSVERTGGSEAFF
>TRBJ2-3|NA|13|TRBV29-1|NA
TGCAGCGTCGAGGGTCCGAGCACAAATACGCAGTATTTT
CSVEGPSTNTQYF
>TRBJ2-7|NA|12|TRBV24-1|many
TGTGCCACCAGTGATTCCGGGGGTGAGCAGTACTTC
CATSDSGGEQYF
>TRBJ2-2|NA|13|TRBV7-6|many
TGTGCCAGCAGCTTACGGGCTGGCGGGGAGCTGTTTTTT
CASSLRAGGELFF
>TRBJ2-7|TRBD1|15|TRBV6-5|few
TGTGCCAGCAGTTATCAGGGGGCGGCTCTATACGAGCAGTACTTC
CASSYQGAALYEQYF
>TRBJ1-1|NA|14|TRBV29-1|NA
TGCAGCGTTGAAATTCAGGCGGTGAACACTGAAGCTTTCTTT
CSVEIQAVNTEAFF
>TRBJ1-1|NA|13|TRBV6-1|NA
TGTGCCAGCAGTGGGGGGGCGAACACTGAAGCTTTCTTT
CASSGGANTEAFF
>TRBJ2-7|NA|15|TRBV5-1|NA
TGCGCCAGCAGCTCCGTCAGCGGCCCACCCCTCGAGCAGTACTTC
CASSSVSGPPLEQYF
>TRBJ1-1|NA|15|TRBV28|many
TGTGCCAGCAGTTTGACGGACAGATTGAACACTGAAGCTTTCTTT
CASSLTDRLNTEAFF
>TRBJ1-4|TRBD1|15|TRBV19|once
TGTGCCAGTAGTCCCTGGACAGGAGAGAATGAAAAACTGTTTTTT
CASSPWTGENEKLFF
>TRBJ2-2|NA|14|TRBV2|NA
TGTGCCAGCAGTCAGCCCAGGGGCACCGGGGAGCTGTTTTTT
CASSQPRGTGELFF
>TRBJ2-1|TRBD2|15|TRBV6-2/TRBV6-3|NA
TGTGCCAGCAGTTACGAGGCGGGAGCGAGGAATGAGCAGTTCTTC
CASSYEAGARNEQFF
>TRBJ2-1|NA|14|TRBV9|NA
TGTGCCAGCAGCGTAGGGGCGGATAACAATGAGCAGTTCTTC
CASSVGADNNEQFF
>TRBJ1-6|NA|15|TRBV7-2|few
TGTGCCAGCAGCTTAGCGCGACAGAACAATTCACCCCTCCACTTT
CASSLARQNNSPLHF
>TRBJ2-5|TRBD1|16|TRBV9|NA
TGTGCCAGCAGCCCTCGGACAGGGGCCTTCCAAGAGACCCAGTACTTC
CASSPRTGAFQETQYF
>TRBJ1-4|TRBD1|15|TRBV28|NA
TGTGCCAGCAGCCTGCCGGGACAGTCGAATGAAATACTGTTTTTT
CASSLPGQSNEILFF
>TRBJ2-3|NA|15|TRBV28|many
TGTGCCAGCAGTTTAGTGAGCGGAGGCACAGATACGCAGTATTTT
CASSLVSGGTDTQYF
>TRBJ2-4|TRBD1|15|TRBV19|few
TGTGCCAGTAGTATAGGCCAGGGGGTGAGGAACATTCAGTACTTC
CASSIGQGVRNIQYF
>TRBJ1-5|TRBD1|14|TRBV7-9|many
TGTGCCAGCAGCCCGACAGGGTTAAATCAGCCCCAGCATTTT
CASSPTGLNQPQHF
>TRBJ2-5|TRBD2|20|TRBV3-1|few
TGTGCCAGCAGCCAAGAAGCCAGCGGGTTACTAGCGGGGGAGAAAGAGACCCAGTACTTC
CASSQEASGLLAGEKETQYF